This T cell receptor (beta chain) was recorded in a study of T-cell memory formation after mild COVID-19. Background on the study: Across donors, TCR clusters were largely donor specific. General observations from the study: Pre-infection memory already had some responding clones, implying cross-reactive memory joined. The study found contracting CD4+ clones mainly in CM and EM and contracting CD8+ clones in EMRA.

One entry per CDR3 protein, called by TCRdb with MiXCR from the 5' RACE reads. The sample includes around 80,000 distinct CDR3 sequences, about 14% of them seen just once. Worth noting for this clonotype: What it binds is not known.

Germline V lookup: CDR1 MDHEN, CDR2 SYDVKM. Trimming took 5 bases from V and 2 from J; bases not matched to a gene: 5. The CDR3 runs 15 residues. The sequencing input was PBMCs or a T cell subset sorted from them (not recorded which). The receptor's source is an adult woman who had mild COVID-19 (a few samples of this study predate the infection). Cell type and time point are not known. The rearrangement uses TRBV28 and TRBJ2-2, with 7 bases lining up with TRBD1. As DNA, the CDR3 is TGTGCCAGCAGTACTCGACAGGGAAACACCGGGGAGCTGTTTTTT. As protein: CASSTRQGNTGELFF.